This TCR beta chain is drawn from a study of T cells in Graves' hyperthyroidism and ophthalmopathy. Worth noting for this clonotype: The target antigen is unknown.

Whole-study findings and limits: Clonotypes that were expanded in thyroid above 0.001 mostly appeared in blood too.

V lost 7 bases and J lost 5, with 15 bases in between. The CDR3 sequence is 13 residues long. Germline V gene lookup returns CDR1 SNHLY and CDR2 FYNNEI. Graves' hyperthyroidism was deemed stable given no ophthalmopathy progression within 18 months. The study enrolled patients aged 18 to 65 with newly diagnosed hyperthyroidism of under 2 months' duration. Together with thyroid ultrasound, orbital computed tomography, serum thyroxine and TRAb, clinical symptoms were used for diagnoses. Amplified regions were TCR beta CDR3 sequences from RNA transcripts. With the HTBI primer set, the TCR CDR3 went through a first round of RT-PCR. TCRdb passed the multiplex PCR reads through MiXCR, listing each CDR3 protein once. The sample includes 300,000 to 400,000 distinct CDR3 sequences, over 20% seen only once; the top ten take over 45%.

The clonotype originates from a woman in her forties or fifties with Graves' hyperthyroidism. The specimen sequenced was blood. The rearrangement uses TRBV2 and TRBJ2-7, with TRBD2 as a possible D gene (5 bases). The CDR3 loop reads CASTPPERNEQYF. The CDR3 bases are TGTGCCAGCACCCCCCCTGAGCGGAACGAGCAGTACTTC.